This passage covers 23 T cell receptor beta chains from one sample sequenced in a study of shared clonotypes between healthy human individuals. The protocol was immunoSEQ multiplex PCR, while the TCRdb copy is restricted to in-frame clones and leaves out a portion. The sample carries approximately 980,000 clones, 60% to 85% recorded once. The sample consisted of memory CD4+ T cells sorted from blood. The subset denotes: CD45RA-negative fraction. The source of these receptors is a man between 18 and 35 years old in good health.

A note on this clone: At the DNA level, this CDR3 is encoded by other sequences in the same sample as well. The rearrangement joins TRBV19 to TRBJ1-2, with TRBD1 matching over 7 bases. The CDR3 has 12 residues. V trimming: 5 bases; J trimming: 8 bases; junction bases outside the gene matches: 5. Germline CDR1 and CDR2: LNHDA and SQIVND (reference sequence). This CDR3 is CASSPQGGGYTF. The CDR3, as DNA: TGTGCCAGTAGTCCCCAGGGGGGAGGCTACACCTTC.

This chain connects TRBV5-1 to TRBJ2-3; D is tentatively TRBD1 or TRBD2 (5 bases each). The CDR3 loop spans 14 amino acids. Germline CDR1 SGHRS, CDR2 YFSETQ. V was shortened by 2 bases and J by 4 bases, with 11 bases between the two germline ends. CDR3 in DNA: TGCGCCAGCAGCTTAGAGGGGCTCCCAGATACGCAGTATTTT. Translation gives CASSLEGLPDTQYF.

To note about this clone: Other DNA sequences in this sample translate to the same CDR3. The gene calls are TRBV7-9 and TRBJ1-3; 8 nucleotides agree with TRBD1. The CDR3 totals 15 residues. The junction had 3 bases not matched to a gene; V was cut back by 5 bases and J by 0 bases. The germline CDR1 and CDR2 sequences are SEHNR and FQNEAQ (reference sequence). The CDR3 protein is CASSRDRGSGNTIYF. CDR3 sequence (DNA): TGTGCCAGCAGCCGCGACAGGGGCTCTGGAAACACCATATATTTT. The variable domain in full, completed from reference TRBV7-9 and TRBJ1-3, reads DTGVSQNPRHKITKRGQNVTFRCDPISEHNRLYWYRQTLGQGPEFLTYFQNEAQLEKSRLLSDRFSAERPKGSFSTLEIQRTEQGDSAMYLCASSRDRGSGNTIYFGEGSWLTVV.

J is TRBJ1-1 and V is TRBV25-1, with D possibly TRBD1 on 6 matching bases. The CDR3 consists of 14 residues. The V gene lost 6 bases and the J gene lost 1 base, with 12 bases spanning the gap. CDR1 and CDR2 from the germline V gene are MGHDK and SYGVNS. The chain's CDR3 is CASRNRDQNTEAFF. The DNA for the CDR3 is TGTGCCAGCAGGAACAGGGATCAGAACACTGAAGCTTTCTTT. Combining the CDR3 with reference TRBV25-1 and TRBJ1-1 gives the whole variable domain EADIYQTPRYLVIGTGKKITLECSQTMGHDKMYWYQQDPGMELHLIHYSYGVNSTEKGDLSSESTVSRIRTEHFPLTLESARPSHTSQYLCASRNRDQNTEAFFGQGTRLTVV.

This chain uses TRBV9 with TRBJ2-5; a weak D match, TRBD1 (5 bases). Germline assignment: CDR1 SGDLS and CDR2 YYNGEE. The CDR3 is made up of 14 amino acids. V was shortened by 3 bases and J by 1 base, with 10 bases between the two germline ends. CDR3 sequence: CASSGLDSQETQYF. The DNA of the CDR3 is TGTGCCAGCAGCGGATTAGACAGCCAAGAGACCCAGTACTTC.

The J gene is TRBJ2-1, the V gene TRBV12-5; a possible D gene is TRBD2 (5 bases). The CDR3 is 16 residues long. Trimming removed 0 bases from V and 6 bases from J, with 15 bases in between. Per the germline V gene, CDR1 is LGHNT and CDR2 is FRNRAP. The CDR3 is CASGLVLVGAGNEQFF. The CDR3 bases are TGTGCTAGTGGTTTGGTACTTGTGGGAGCCGGCAATGAGCAGTTCTTC.

The chain uses TRBV4-3 and TRBJ2-7; D unclear. V was trimmed by 0 bases and J by 0 bases, leaving 12 bases between them. Germline CDR1 is LGHNA and CDR2 is YSLEER. This CDR3 spans 16 amino acids. The CDR3, as DNA: TGCGCCAGCAGCCAAGAGGCTTACGGAACCTCCTACGAGCAGTACTTC. Translation gives CASSQEAYGTSYEQYF.

The sample holds a few counts of this clone. The CDR3 DNA is TGTGCCAGCAGTTTAAATTTGGGGGCTGGAAACACCATATATTTT. It specifies CASSLNLGAGNTIYF. The V call is TRBV28, the J call TRBJ1-3; tentatively, D is TRBD1 (5 bases). The CDR3 runs 15 residues. V was pared by 2 bases and J by 2 bases, with 10 bases between. The V gene's germline CDR1 is MDHEN and CDR2 SYDVKM.

The chain employs TRBV19 and TRBJ1-2; TRBD1 might be the D (6 bases). Germline values: CDR1 LNHDA, CDR2 SQIVND (reference sequence). This CDR3 has 15 amino acids. Trimming cost V 7 bases and J 4 bases, with 19 bases left between them. Here the CDR3 reads CASNPRQEIGYGYTF. DNA for the CDR3: TGTGCCAGTAACCCCCGACAGGAGATCGGCTATGGCTACACCTTC. Supplemented by reference TRBV19 and TRBJ1-2, the full variable domain reads DGGITQSPKYLFRKEGQNVTLSCEQNLNHDAMYWYRQDPGQGLRLIYYSQIVNDFQKGDIAEGYSVSREKKESFPLTVTSAQKNPTAFYLCASNPRQEIGYGYTFGSGTRLTVV.

The genes are TRBV7-2 and TRBJ1-1; 7 bases align to TRBD1. This CDR3 is built from 15 residues. Germline V gene data show CDR1 as SGHTA and CDR2 as FQGNSA. The trim removed 5 bases at V and 0 bases at J, leaving 6 bases unmatched. The CDR3 region is CASSPRQGMNTEAFF. The CDR3 DNA follows: TGTGCCAGCAGCCCACGACAGGGCATGAACACTGAAGCTTTCTTT.

The genes are TRBV19 and TRBJ2-5; the match to TRBD1 covers 8 bases. From germline, CDR1 is LNHDA and CDR2 SQIVND (reference sequence). J gave up 6 bases and V 1 base, and 10 bases lay outside the gene matches. The CDR3 covers 16 residues. DNA of the CDR3: TGTGCCAGTAGTATAGTATCAGGGGGCGCGATAAAGACCCAGTACTTC. It is translated as CASSIVSGGAIKTQYF.

The CDR3 DNA sequence: TGTGCCAGCAGCTTACCACTAGCGGGAGTCGGGGAGCAGTACTTC. It translates to CASSLPLAGVGEQYF. The chain carries TRBV7-9 and TRBJ2-7; the match to TRBD2 covers 11 bases. Germline V gives CDR1 SEHNR, CDR2 FQNEAQ (reference sequence). CDR3 length: 15 residues. V was pared by 2 bases and J by 7 bases, with 7 bases of the junction left unmatched.

This clone came up once. The chain recombines TRBV5-6 with TRBJ1-2, with TRBD1 matching 10 bases. From germline, CDR1 is SGHDT and CDR2 YYEEEE. CDR3 size: 15 residues. Trimming cost V 0 bases and J 8 bases; bases outside gene matches: 7. The CDR3 region is CASSLDWDRGGGYTF. CDR3 sequence (DNA): TGTGCCAGCAGCTTGGATTGGGACAGGGGTGGCGGCTACACCTTC. The full variable domain, with the rest looked up from reference TRBV5-6 and TRBJ1-2, is DAGVTQSPTHLIKTRGQQVTLRCSPKSGHDTVSWYQQALGQGPQFIFQYYEEEERQRGNFPDRFSGHQFPNYSSELNVNALLLGDSALYLCASSLDWDRGGGYTFGSGTRLTVV.

The chain has TRBV19 and TRBJ2-2; 10 nucleotides line up with TRBD1. There are 17 residues in the CDR3. V dropped 6 bases and J dropped 1; count of bases not matched to a gene: 8. Germline-derived CDR1 and CDR2 are LNHDA and SQIVND (reference sequence). The CDR3 is CASSSGTGAGNTGELFF. CDR3 in DNA: TGTGCCAGTAGCTCCGGGACAGGGGCTGGGAACACCGGGGAGCTGTTTTTT.

Notes on this clone: A read error is possible here, since a much larger clone lies one base away. The CDR3 ends on some other residue instead of the conserved phenylalanine or tryptophan, so this is likely a read error. The V and J genes are TRBV30 and TRBJ2-7, with D hard to call. Germline V gene lookup returns CDR1 GTSNPN and CDR2 SVGIG (reference sequence). Deletions cut 3 bases from V and 4 bases from J, with 25 bases between. The CDR3 is made up of 17 amino acids. CDR3 DNA: TGTGCCTGGAGCCTGACCCCTCCCTCTGCTCGTCGTTACGAGCAGTACCTC. Protein sequence: CAWSLTPPSARRYEQYL.

The CDR3 region has the DNA TGTGCCAGCAGCTTGGAAGGGACAGGGCTGGAGACCCAGTACTTC. Amino acid sequence: CASSLEGTGLETQYF. This sequence joins TRBV5-4 and TRBJ2-5, with 9 bases identical to TRBD1. Germline CDR1 reads SGHNT; CDR2 reads YYREEE (reference sequence). This CDR3 has 15 amino acids. After removal of 0 bases from V and 5 bases from J, the junction contained 5 bases not matched to a gene. Complete variable domain (other parts from reference TRBV5-4 and TRBJ2-5): ETGVTQSPTHLIKTRGQQVTLRCSSQSGHNTVSWYQQALGQGPQFIFQYYREEENGRGNFPPRFSGLQFPNYSSELNVNALELDDSALYLCASSLEGTGLETQYFGPGTRLLVL.

This rearrangement joins TRBV5-1 to TRBJ1-5; D perhaps matches TRBD1 (5 bases). Germline V lookup: CDR1 SGHRS, CDR2 YFSETQ. The CDR3 length is 15 residues. V lost 4 bases and J lost 4, with 15 bases in between. The CDR3 reads CASSLGAVGNQPQHF. In DNA form, the CDR3 reads TGCGCCAGCAGCCTCGGGGCCGTTGGGAATCAGCCCCAGCATTTT.

This chain joins TRBV2 and TRBJ2-2, with a weak D call TRBD1 (5 bases). This CDR3 is 13 amino acids long. The V end lost 4 bases, the J end lost 7 bases, and 10 bases lay between the germline ends. Germline V lookup: CDR1 SNHLY, CDR2 FYNNEI. The CDR3 loop is CASSVQVNGELFF. For the CDR3, the DNA is TGTGCCAGCAGTGTACAGGTTAACGGGGAGCTGTTTTTT.

The V call is TRBV7-9, the J call TRBJ1-4, with D maybe TRBD1 (6 bases). The CDR3 extends over 16 amino acids. Germline loops: CDR1 SEHNR, CDR2 FQNEAQ (reference sequence). V lost 4 bases to trimming and J lost 8 bases, with 20 bases between them. This CDR3 is CASSSYLTGSGEKLFF. The CDR3 coding sequence is TGTGCCAGCAGCTCTTACCTCACAGGGTCTGGAGAAAAACTGTTTTTT.

V and J are TRBV5-6 and TRBJ1-1; 11 bases are a match to TRBD1. The J segment lost 1 base and the V segment lost 3 bases, leaving 8 bases of the junction unmatched. The length of the CDR3 is 17 residues. Germline V lookup: CDR1 SGHDT, CDR2 YYEEEE. Here the CDR3 DNA reads TGTGCCAGCAGCTGGGGGACAGGGGGAATCCCGAACACTGAAGCTTTCTTT. Its translation: CASSWGTGGIPNTEAFF.

The chain carries TRBV6-1 and TRBJ2-7; 9 nucleotides line up with TRBD1. The CDR3 consists of 15 residues. Per germline, CDR1 MNHNS and CDR2 SASEGT. J lost 5 bases, V lost 10 bases, and 15 bases had no gene match. For the CDR3, the DNA is TGTGCCAACATAGTACCCGGGACAGGGTGGGACGAGCAGTACTTC. Translated: CANIVPGTGWDEQYF.

This clone was picked up a small number of times. The chain joins TRBV6-5 to TRBJ2-7, with 7 nucleotides matching TRBD1. Germline lookup yields CDR1 MNHEY and CDR2 SVGAGI. The ends lost 10 bases at V and 1 base at J; junction bases unmatched: 10. The CDR3 is 14 amino acids. The CDR3 DNA sequence: TGTGCCACTAGAAGGGGGCAGGTTTCCTACGAGCAGTACTTC. This encodes CATRRGQVSYEQYF.

This chain connects TRBV7-9 to TRBJ2-7; 9 bases align to TRBD1. The CDR3 consists of 14 residues. Per germline, CDR1 SEHNR and CDR2 FQNEAQ (reference sequence). The V gene end was trimmed by 5 bases and the J gene end by 2 bases; junction bases not matched to a gene: 4. The CDR3 reads CASSVGQGTYEQYF. The DNA of the CDR3 is TGTGCCAGCAGCGTAGGACAGGGGACCTACGAGCAGTACTTC.